The T cell receptor (beta chain) under discussion was sequenced for a study of Tregs in tolerant kidney transplant recipients. Across the study: The nonmyeloablative bone marrow transplants came from related graft donors, with transient mixed chimerism.

The protocol was immunoSEQ multiplex PCR, while the TCRdb copy is restricted to in-frame clones and leaves out a portion. The sample shows 3,800 or so clones, around 85% of them seen only once. The CDR3 is 14 residues long. Looked up from germline, CDR1 is LNHDA and CDR2 is SQIVND (reference sequence). Trimming removed 5 bases from V and 7 bases from J, with 15 bases in between. The chain links TRBV19 to TRBJ1-5, with D unclear. The sequencing here drew on Tregs from blood, taken before the transplant. The clonotype originates from a human donor who received a combined kidney and bone marrow transplant. The CDR3 sequence: CASSLGTAGQPQHF. The CDR3 bases are TGTGCCAGTAGTTTAGGCACGGCAGGACAGCCCCAGCATTTT.